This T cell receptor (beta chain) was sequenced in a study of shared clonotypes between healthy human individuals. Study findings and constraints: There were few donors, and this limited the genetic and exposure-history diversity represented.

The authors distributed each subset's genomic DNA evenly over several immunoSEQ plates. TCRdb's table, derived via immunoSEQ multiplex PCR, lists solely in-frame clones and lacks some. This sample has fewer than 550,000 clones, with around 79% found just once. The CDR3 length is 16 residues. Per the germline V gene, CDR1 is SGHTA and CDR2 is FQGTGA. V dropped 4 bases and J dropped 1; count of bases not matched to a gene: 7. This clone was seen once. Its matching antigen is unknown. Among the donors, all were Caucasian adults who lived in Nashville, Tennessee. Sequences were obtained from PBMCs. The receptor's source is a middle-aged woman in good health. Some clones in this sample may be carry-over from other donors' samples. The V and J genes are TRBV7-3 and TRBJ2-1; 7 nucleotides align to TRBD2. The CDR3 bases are TGTGCCAGCAGCTCCTACGCGGGAGCGTCCTACAATGAGCAGTTCTTC. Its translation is CASSSYAGASYNEQFF.